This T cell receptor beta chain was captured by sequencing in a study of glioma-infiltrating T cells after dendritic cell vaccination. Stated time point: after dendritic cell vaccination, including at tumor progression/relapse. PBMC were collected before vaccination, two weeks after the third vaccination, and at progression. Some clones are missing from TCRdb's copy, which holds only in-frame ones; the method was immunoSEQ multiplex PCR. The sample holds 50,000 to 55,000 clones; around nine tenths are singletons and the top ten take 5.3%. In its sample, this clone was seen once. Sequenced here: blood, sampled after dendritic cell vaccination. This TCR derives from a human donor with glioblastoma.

CDR3 sequence reads: CAIRGGSLTNTEAFF. CDR3 sequence (DNA): TGTGCCATCAGGGGAGGCTCCCTAACGAACACTGAAGCTTTCTTT. The chain combines TRBV10-3 with TRBJ1-1; D is unclear. In germline, CDR1 is ENHRY, CDR2 SYGVKD. This CDR3 has 15 residues. Trimming pared 6 bases from V and 1 base from J, leaving 15 bases between.